Described below is a single T cell receptor beta chain sequence and its context. This record comes from a study of sequential checkpoint blockade in melanoma. Study-wide context: First-line arms were nivolumab then ipilimumab, or the reverse, randomized 1:1. Maintenance nivolumab came after either treatment sequence.

Measured with immunoSEQ multiplex PCR; TCRdb has only the in-frame clones, and not every one. The sample consists of under 25,000 clones, around 67% of them appearing once. The CDR3 has 15 residues. V was trimmed by 5 bases and J by 4 bases, leaving 18 bases between them. From germline, CDR1 is MNHEY and CDR2 SMNVEV (reference sequence). The treatment: randomized to nivolumab then ipilimumab (arm A) or the reverse (arm B). No patient had prior DNA-damaging chemotherapy. Live CD3+CD8+ CD19− CD56− cells were sorted from PBMCs. The rearrangement joins TRBV27 to TRBJ2-7; D is possibly TRBD2 (6 bases). Material: CD8+ T cells sorted from blood (inferred from file names), obtained from a patient given nivolumab and ipilimumab in sequence. The receptor comes from a human donor with melanoma. CDR3 sequence reads: CASSGDSNPLYEQYF. Written as DNA, the CDR3 is TGTGCCAGCAGTGGGGACTCGAACCCCCTGTACGAGCAGTACTTC.